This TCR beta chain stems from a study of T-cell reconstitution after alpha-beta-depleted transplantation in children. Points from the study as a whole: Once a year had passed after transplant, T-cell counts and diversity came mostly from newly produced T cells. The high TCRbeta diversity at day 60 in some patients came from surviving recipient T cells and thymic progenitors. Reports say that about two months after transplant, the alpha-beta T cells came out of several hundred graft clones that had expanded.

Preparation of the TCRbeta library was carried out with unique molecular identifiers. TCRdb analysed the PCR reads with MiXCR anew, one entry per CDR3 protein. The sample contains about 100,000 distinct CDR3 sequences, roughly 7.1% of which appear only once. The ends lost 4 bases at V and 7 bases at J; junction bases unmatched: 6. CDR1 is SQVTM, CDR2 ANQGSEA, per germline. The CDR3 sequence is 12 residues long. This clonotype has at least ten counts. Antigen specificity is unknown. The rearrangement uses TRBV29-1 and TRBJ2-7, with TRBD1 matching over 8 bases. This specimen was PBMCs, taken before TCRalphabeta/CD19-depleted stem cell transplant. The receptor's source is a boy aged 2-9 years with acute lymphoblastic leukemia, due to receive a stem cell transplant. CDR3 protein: CSVGWTGQEQYF. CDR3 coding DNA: TGCAGCGTTGGGTGGACAGGGCAAGAGCAGTACTTC.